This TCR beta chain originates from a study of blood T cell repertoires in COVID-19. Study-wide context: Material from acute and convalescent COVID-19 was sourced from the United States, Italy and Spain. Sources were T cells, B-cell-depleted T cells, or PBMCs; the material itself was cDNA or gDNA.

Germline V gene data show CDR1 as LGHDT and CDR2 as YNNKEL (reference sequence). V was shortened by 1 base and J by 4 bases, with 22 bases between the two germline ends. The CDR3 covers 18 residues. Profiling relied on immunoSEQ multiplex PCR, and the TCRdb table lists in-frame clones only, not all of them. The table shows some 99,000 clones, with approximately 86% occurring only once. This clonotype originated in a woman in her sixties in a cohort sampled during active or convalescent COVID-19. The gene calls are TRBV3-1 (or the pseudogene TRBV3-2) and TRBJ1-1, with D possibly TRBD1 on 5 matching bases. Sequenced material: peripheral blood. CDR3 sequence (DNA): TGTGCCAGCAGCCAAGCCCCCCAGGGCCTGTGGAGGGGCACTGAAGCTTTCTTT. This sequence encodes CASSQAPQGLWRGTEAFF.